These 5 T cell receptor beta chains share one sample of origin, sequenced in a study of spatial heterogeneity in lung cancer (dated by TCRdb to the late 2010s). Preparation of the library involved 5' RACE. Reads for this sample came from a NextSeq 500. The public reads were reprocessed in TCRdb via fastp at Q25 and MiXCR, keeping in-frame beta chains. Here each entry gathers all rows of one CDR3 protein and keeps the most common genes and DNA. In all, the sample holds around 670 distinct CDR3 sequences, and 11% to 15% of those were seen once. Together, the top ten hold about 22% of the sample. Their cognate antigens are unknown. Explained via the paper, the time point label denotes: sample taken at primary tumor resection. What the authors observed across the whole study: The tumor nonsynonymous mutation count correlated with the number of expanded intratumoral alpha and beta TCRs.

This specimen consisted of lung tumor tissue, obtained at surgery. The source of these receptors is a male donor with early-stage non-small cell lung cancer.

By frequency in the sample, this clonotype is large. This chain's CDR3 is CASSYSLGQGDANSPLHF. DNA for the CDR3: TGTGCCAGCAGTTACTCCCTGGGCCAGGGGGATGCCAATTCACCCCTCCACTTT. This chain joins TRBV6-6 and TRBJ1-6, with 7 nucleotides matching TRBD1. In germline, CDR1 is MNHNY, CDR2 SVGAGI (reference sequence). V shed 0 bases, J shed 7 bases, and the junction held 12 bases outside the gene matches. The CDR3 is 18 residues long.

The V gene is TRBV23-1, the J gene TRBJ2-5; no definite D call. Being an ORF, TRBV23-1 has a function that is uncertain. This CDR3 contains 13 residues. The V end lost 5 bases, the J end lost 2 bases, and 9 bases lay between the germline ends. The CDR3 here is CASSYSQQETQYF. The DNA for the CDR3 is TGCGCCAGCAGTTATTCACAGCAAGAGACCCAGTACTTC.

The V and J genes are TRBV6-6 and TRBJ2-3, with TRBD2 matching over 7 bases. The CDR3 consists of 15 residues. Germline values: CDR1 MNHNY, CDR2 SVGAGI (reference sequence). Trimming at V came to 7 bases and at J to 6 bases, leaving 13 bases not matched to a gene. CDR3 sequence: CASTQGGSQLDTQYF. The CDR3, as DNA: TGTGCCAGCACCCAGGGAGGGAGTCAACTGGATACGCAGTATTTT.

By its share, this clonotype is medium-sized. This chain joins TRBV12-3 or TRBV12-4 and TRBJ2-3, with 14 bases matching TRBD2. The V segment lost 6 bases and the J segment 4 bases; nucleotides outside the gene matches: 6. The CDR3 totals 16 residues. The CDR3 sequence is CASRLGTSGSADTQYF. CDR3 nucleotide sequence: TGTGCCAGCAGGCTCGGGACTAGCGGGAGCGCAGATACGCAGTATTTT.

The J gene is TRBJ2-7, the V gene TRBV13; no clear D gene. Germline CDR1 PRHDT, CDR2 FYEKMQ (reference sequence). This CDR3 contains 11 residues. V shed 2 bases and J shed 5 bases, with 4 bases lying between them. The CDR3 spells CASSLRDEQYF. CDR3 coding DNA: TGTGCCAGCAGCTTAAGGGACGAGCAGTACTTC. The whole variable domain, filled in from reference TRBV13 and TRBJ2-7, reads AAGVIQSPRHLIKEKRETATLKCYPIPRHDTVYWYQQGPGQDPQFLISFYEKMQSDKGSIPDRFSAQQFSDYHSELNMSSLELGDSALYFCASSLRDEQYFGPGTRLTVT.